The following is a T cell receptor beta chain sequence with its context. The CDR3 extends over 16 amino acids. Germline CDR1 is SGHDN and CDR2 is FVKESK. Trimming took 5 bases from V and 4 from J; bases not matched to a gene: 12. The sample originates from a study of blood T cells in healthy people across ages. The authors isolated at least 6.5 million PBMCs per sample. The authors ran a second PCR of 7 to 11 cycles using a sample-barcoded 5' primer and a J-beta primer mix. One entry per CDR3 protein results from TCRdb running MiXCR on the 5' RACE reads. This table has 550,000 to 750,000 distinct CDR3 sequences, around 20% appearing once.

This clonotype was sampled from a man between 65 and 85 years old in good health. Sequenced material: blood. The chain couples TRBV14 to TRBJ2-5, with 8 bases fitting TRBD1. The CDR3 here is CASSFQRGDRGETQYF. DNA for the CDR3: TGTGCCAGCAGCTTCCAAAGAGGCGACAGGGGAGAGACCCAGTACTTC.